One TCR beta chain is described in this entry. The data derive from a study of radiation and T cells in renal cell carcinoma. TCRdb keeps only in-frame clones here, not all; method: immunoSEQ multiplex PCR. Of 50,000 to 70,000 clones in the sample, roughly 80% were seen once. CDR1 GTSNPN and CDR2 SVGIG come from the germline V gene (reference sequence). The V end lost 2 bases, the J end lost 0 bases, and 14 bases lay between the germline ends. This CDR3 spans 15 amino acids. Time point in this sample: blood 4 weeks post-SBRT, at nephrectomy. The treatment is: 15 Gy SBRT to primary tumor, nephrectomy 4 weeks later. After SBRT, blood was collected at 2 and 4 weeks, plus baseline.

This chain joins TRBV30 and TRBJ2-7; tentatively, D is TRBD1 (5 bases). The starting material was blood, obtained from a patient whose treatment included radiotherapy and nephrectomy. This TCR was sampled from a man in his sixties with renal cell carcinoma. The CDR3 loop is CAWSNDRSGSYEQYV. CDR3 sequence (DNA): TGTGCCTGGAGTAATGACAGATCGGGCTCCTACGAGCAGTACGTC.